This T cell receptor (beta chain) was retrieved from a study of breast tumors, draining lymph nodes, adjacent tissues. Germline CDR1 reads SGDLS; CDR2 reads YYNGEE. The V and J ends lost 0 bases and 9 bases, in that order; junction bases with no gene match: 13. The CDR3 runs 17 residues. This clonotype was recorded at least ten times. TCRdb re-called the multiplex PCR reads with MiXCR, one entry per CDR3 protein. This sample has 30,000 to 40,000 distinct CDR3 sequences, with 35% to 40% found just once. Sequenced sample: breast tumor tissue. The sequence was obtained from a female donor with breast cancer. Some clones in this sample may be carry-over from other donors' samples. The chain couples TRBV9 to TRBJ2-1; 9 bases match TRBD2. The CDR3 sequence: CASSVGSLAASGIEQFF. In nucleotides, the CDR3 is TGTGCCAGCAGCGTAGGGTCCTTAGCGGCTAGCGGGATTGAGCAGTTCTTC.